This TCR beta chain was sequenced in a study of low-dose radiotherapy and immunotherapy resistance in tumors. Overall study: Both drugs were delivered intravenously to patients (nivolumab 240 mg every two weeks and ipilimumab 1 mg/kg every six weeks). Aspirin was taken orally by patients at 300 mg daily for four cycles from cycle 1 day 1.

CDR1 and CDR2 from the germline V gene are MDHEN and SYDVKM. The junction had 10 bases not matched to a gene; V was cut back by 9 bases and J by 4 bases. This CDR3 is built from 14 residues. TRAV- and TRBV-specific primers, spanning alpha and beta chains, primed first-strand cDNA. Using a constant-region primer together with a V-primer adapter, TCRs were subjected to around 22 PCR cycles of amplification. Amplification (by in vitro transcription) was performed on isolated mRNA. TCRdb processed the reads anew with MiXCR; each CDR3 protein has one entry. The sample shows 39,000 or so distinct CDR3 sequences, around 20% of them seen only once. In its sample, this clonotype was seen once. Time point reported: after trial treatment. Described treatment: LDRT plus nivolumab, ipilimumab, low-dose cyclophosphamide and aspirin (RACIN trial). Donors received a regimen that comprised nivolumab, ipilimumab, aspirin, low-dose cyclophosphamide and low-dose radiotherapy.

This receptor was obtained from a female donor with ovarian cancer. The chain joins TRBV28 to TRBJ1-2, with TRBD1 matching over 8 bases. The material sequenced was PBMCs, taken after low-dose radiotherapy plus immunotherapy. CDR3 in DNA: TGTGCCAGTAGAGGACAGGGCGTTGCCTATGGCTACACCTTC. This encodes CASRGQGVAYGYTF.